The rows below give T cell receptor beta chains drawn from one sample of a study of early T cells in non-severe SARS-CoV-2 infection. TCRdb itself ran the 5' RACE reads through MiXCR, one entry per CDR3 protein. The sample holds approximately 90,000 distinct CDR3 sequences, about 10% seen once. The sequencing used whole blood, collected at baseline. The receptors come from an adult who was a healthcare worker with PCR-confirmed SARS-CoV-2 infection or an uninfected control (not recorded which). The conserved cysteine and the conserved F or W are not part of the CDR3 here. Fields, in order: V gene, J gene, CDR3 protein.

v_call: TRBV20-1
j_call: TRBJ2-1
cdr3_aa: SARGLTSDNEQF

v_call: TRBV6-2/TRBV6-3
j_call: TRBJ2-7
cdr3_aa: ASSTETGGRYEQY

v_call: TRBV2
j_call: TRBJ2-3
cdr3_aa: ASSVERPDTQY

v_call: TRBV2
j_call: TRBJ2-2
cdr3_aa: ASRPGTVDTGELF

v_call: TRBV6-5
j_call: TRBJ2-1
cdr3_aa: ASSSIAETYNEQF

v_call: TRBV6-1
j_call: TRBJ2-1
cdr3_aa: ASSEVWAPGNEQF

v_call: TRBV5-1
j_call: TRBJ1-1
cdr3_aa: ASSSRVSTMNTEAF

v_call: TRBV5-1
j_call: TRBJ1-1
cdr3_aa: ASRYGQGHTEAF

v_call: TRBV19
j_call: TRBJ1-5
cdr3_aa: ASSTGTGYQPQH

v_call: TRBV7-3
j_call: TRBJ2-2
cdr3_aa: ASSPGGANTGELF

v_call: TRBV14
j_call: TRBJ2-7
cdr3_aa: ASSPSPAVQY

v_call: TRBV7-9
j_call: TRBJ1-5
cdr3_aa: ASSWGQGGNQPQH

v_call: TRBV2
j_call: TRBJ1-5
cdr3_aa: ASSERRAVQPQH